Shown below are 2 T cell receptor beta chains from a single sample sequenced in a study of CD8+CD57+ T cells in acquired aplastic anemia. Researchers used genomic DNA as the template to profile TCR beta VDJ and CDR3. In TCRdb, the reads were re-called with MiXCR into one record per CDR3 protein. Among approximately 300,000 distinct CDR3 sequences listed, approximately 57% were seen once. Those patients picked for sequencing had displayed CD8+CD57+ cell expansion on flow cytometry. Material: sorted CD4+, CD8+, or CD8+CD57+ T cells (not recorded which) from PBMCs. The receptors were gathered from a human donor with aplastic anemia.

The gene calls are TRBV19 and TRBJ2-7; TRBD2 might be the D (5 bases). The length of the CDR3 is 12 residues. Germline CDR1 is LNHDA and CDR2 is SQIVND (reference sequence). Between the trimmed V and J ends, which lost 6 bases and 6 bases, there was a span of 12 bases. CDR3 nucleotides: TGTGCCAGTAGCGGAGGCATCTGCGAGCAGTACTTC. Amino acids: CASSGGICEQYF.

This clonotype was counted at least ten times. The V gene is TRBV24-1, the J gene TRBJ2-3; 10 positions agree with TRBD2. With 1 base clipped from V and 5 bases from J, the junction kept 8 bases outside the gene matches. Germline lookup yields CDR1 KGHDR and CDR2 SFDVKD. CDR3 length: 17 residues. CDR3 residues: CATSDFRAGGPVDTQYF. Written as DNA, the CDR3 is TGTGCCACCAGTGATTTTAGAGCGGGGGGGCCGGTAGATACGCAGTATTTT.